This T cell receptor (beta chain) emerged from a study of T cell responses to AZD1222 COVID-19 vaccine (dated by TCRdb to about 2021). In terms of the full investigation: AZD1222 recipients given second doses at about 4 weeks or at about 12 weeks were pooled, since spike-specific TCR depth and breadth were not found to differ between the two schedules. Trial participants were enrolled by age into 18-55, 56-69 and 70-plus year subgroups, with 148, 28 and 57 TCR-sequenced participants respectively. A total of under 250 trial participants underwent TCR sequencing, of whom about 210 had received two doses of AZD1222 and some 26 had received two doses of the MenACWY control vaccine. Study-level results and caveats: The vaccine-associated CD4 TCRs covered the entire spike protein, and the dominant responses fell in regions 160-218 and 743-854. No day 14 peak-response samples were available, so repertoires were characterized only after the peak T cell response. Reportedly, almost half of the unique spike-specific TCRs recognized epitopes lying outside the regions that are mutated in the B.1.351 and B.1.1.7 variants. Participants were mostly white British, with more females than males. The authors suggested clonal diversity may have been underestimated. The 56-69-year group was small, and its depth increase did not reach significance, likely because of low power. After two AZD1222 doses, spike-specific TCR breadth and depth were significantly higher than at day 0 and than in MenACWY recipients. Conclusions about previously exposed vaccinees were limited because only six AZD1222 recipients were SARS-CoV-2 seropositive at baseline.

The CDR3 regions of human TCRbeta chains were subjected to immunosequencing. Processing in the source paper ran as follows. TCRs in the repertoires were matched against a reference library of SARS-CoV-2-specific TCRs that had been generated with the MIRA antigen-specificity platform. Breadth was defined as the fraction of unique TCRs that were SARS-CoV-2-associated. Depth was defined as the fraction of total T cells that were SARS-CoV-2-associated. Each spike-specific TCR was assigned to its reactive spike region and to a CD4 or CD8 class using the MIRA data. Log10-transformed breadth and depth values were compared by one-way ANOVA with Sidak's multiple comparisons tests. TCRdb re-hosts the immuneACCESS table, in-frame sequences only. Its copies lack some clones; in the studies checked, an unresolved V gene accounts for under half of them, and the cause for the rest is not known. V and J calls and clone size are given by that table; D and trimming were obtained from the DNA. This sample holds some 80,000 clones; about 82% were observed only once. 8.5% to 9% of the sample lies in the top ten.

A word on this clone: Its antigen is currently not known. There are no base qualities to consult, and no much larger clone falls within one base.

There are 16 amino acids in the CDR3, from cysteine to phenylalanine inclusive. Just CDR3 DNA is preserved here, 48 bases in frame from base 1. CDR1 and CDR2, per the germline V gene, are MNHEY and SVGAGI. The junction shows trimming of 2 bases on V and 5 bases on J, plus 18 bases between the germline ends. The intended sense of this specimen's time point label: baseline before first vaccination. Vaccinee samples were obtained from the UK trials COV001 and COV002, which included a single-blind randomized controlled phase 2/3 trial of AZD1222 (ChAdOx1 nCoV-19) in healthy adults. Trial participant PBMC samples were collected at day 0 and day 28 after the second dose for TCRbeta chain sequencing.

The material was peripheral blood, obtained on day 0 of AZD1222 vaccination. The TCR originated in an adult in good health. The chain couples TRBV6-5 to TRBJ1-1; no D gene call is confident. In nucleotide form, the sequence is TGTGCCAGCAGTTACAGCAGAATTACAATCTATACTGAAGCTTTCTTT. This translates into CASSYSRITIYTEAFF.